These 24 T cell receptor beta chains share one sample of origin, sequenced in a study of vaccination and CD4 T cells after COVID-19. For these receptors, no antigen is known. Described treatment: roughly nine-day PBMC culture with coronavirus spike peptide pools or control peptides (ViraFEST assay). CD4+ T cells that came from the unexposed donor were collected before the COVID-19 pandemic (2011-2018). Once obtained from cultured CD4+ T cells, the DNA was sequenced using the Oncomine TCR Beta short-read assay. Using its own MiXCR run on the PCR reads, TCRdb lists one record per CDR3 protein. The table has about 8,300 distinct CDR3 sequences, about 36% seen once. Material for sequencing was CD4+ T cells from blood, cultured in vitro. All receptors derive from a human donor in good health.

V and J are TRBV6-5 and TRBJ1-1, with D possibly TRBD1 on 5 matching bases. Germline V gives CDR1 MNHEY, CDR2 SVGAGI. V lost 0 bases to trimming and J lost 3 bases, with 11 bases between them. The CDR3 runs to 15 residues. The chain's CDR3 is CASSYSGAGYTEAFF. The CDR3 nucleotides are TGTGCCAGCAGTTACTCCGGGGCGGGGTACACTGAAGCTTTCTTT.

The rearrangement uses TRBV7-9 and TRBJ1-2, with TRBD1 identical over 9 bases. The CDR3 totals 15 residues. V gave up 4 bases and J gave up 3 bases; unmatched junction bases: 6. Per the germline V gene, CDR1 is SEHNR and CDR2 is FQNEAQ (reference sequence). For the CDR3, the DNA is TGTGCCAGCAGCTCAACAGGGGGCGCCTACTATGGCTACACCTTC. The encoded protein is CASSSTGGAYYGYTF.

This clonotype came up a few times. The rearrangement links TRBV4-1 to TRBJ2-7; maybe TRBD1 (5 bases). V dropped 0 bases and J dropped 1 base, with 10 bases sitting between them. The CDR3 runs 15 residues. Germline V gene data show CDR1 as MGHRA and CDR2 as YSYEKL. CDR3 sequence: CASSQEARASYEQYF. In nucleotides, the CDR3 is TGCGCCAGCAGCCAAGAGGCCAGGGCTTCCTACGAGCAGTACTTC.

CDR3 in DNA: TGTGCCACCAGTGATTCCGGGAGGGCCAACGTCCTGACTTTC. This codes for CATSDSGRANVLTF. The rearrangement uses TRBV24-1 and TRBJ2-6; a weak D match, TRBD2 (5 bases). The CDR3 is made up of 14 amino acids. V gave up 2 bases and J gave up 5 bases, with 6 bases separating them. The germline gives CDR1 KGHDR, CDR2 SFDVKD.

The chain recombines TRBV20-1 with TRBJ1-1; TRBD1 aligns across 7 bases. The V segment lost 6 bases and the J segment 3 bases; nucleotides outside the gene matches: 7. The germline CDR1 and CDR2 sequences are DFQATT and SNEGSKA (reference sequence). The CDR3 is made up of 13 amino acids. CDR3 nucleotides: TGCAGTGCCGGAAGGCAGGGGGACACTGAAGCTTTCTTT. The encoded protein is CSAGRQGDTEAFF.

This clonotype was recorded a few times. One junction end disagrees with the germline gene, perhaps due to a read error. This rearrangement joins TRBV7-7 to TRBJ2-7; D is perhaps TRBD2 (6 bases). There are 11 residues in the CDR3. Per the germline V gene, CDR1 is SSHAT and CDR2 is FNYEAQ (reference sequence). CDR3 residues: CASSGGAEQYF. CDR3 nucleotide sequence: TGTGCTAGCAGTGGCGGGGCCGAGCAGTACTTC.

The V gene is TRBV10-2, the J gene TRBJ2-1, with D possibly matching TRBD2 (6 bases). Deletions cut 8 bases from V and 5 bases from J, with 19 bases between. The CDR3 is made up of 15 amino acids. Germline loops: CDR1 WSHSY, CDR2 SAAADI. CDR3 protein: CASHPAGRGHNEQFF. The CDR3 DNA reads TGCGCCAGCCACCCGGCGGGGCGAGGACACAATGAGCAGTTCTTC.

The J gene is TRBJ2-5, the V gene TRBV11-2; perhaps TRBD2 as D (6 bases). The CDR3 contains 14 residues. V was clipped by 2 bases and J by 6 bases, with 13 bases between them. Germline V gene sequence: CDR1 SGHAT, CDR2 FQNNGV. The CDR3 coding sequence is TGTGCCAGCAGCTTATCAGGAGGGCAACAGACCCAGTACTTC. Translated: CASSLSGGQQTQYF.

The chain couples TRBV6-1 to TRBJ1-5; weak D call: TRBD1 (5 bases). The CDR3 spans 14 residues. Trimming cost V 6 bases and J 1 base, with 10 bases left between them. Germline assignment: CDR1 MNHNS and CDR2 SASEGT. The CDR3 coding sequence is TGTGCCAGCAGCCTCAGACAGAGCAATCAGCCCCAGCATTTT. Translated: CASSLRQSNQPQHF.

CDR3 in amino acids: CASRPAGAASQPQHF. In DNA form, the CDR3 reads TGTGCCAGCAGACCGGCAGGGGCGGCCTCCCAGCCCCAGCATTTT. The chain carries TRBV12-3 or TRBV12-4 and TRBJ1-5; the D gene is possibly TRBD1 (6 bases). The length of the CDR3 is 15 residues. V lost 6 bases, J lost 7 bases, and 19 bases lay in between.

This clonotype appeared a few times. The rearrangement links TRBV7-3 to TRBJ2-1, with 7 bases identical to TRBD1. CDR1 is SGHTA and CDR2 is FQGTGA in the germline V gene. V gave up 0 bases and J gave up 9 bases; unmatched junction bases: 8. CDR3 length: 15 amino acids. CDR3 protein: CASSLTAGTVSEQFF. CDR3 in DNA: TGTGCCAGCAGCTTAACCGCCGGGACAGTAAGTGAGCAGTTCTTC.

In this sample, this clonotype turned up a few times. The V call is TRBV20-1, the J call TRBJ1-3; tentative D call: TRBD1 (5 bases). CDR3 size: 16 residues. V shed 1 base and J shed 2 bases, with 15 bases lying between them. Germline CDR1 reads DFQATT; CDR2 reads SNEGSKA (reference sequence). The CDR3 coding sequence is TGCAGTGCTAGAGCAGGCAGGGCAGCTACTGGAAACACCATATATTTT. This gives the protein CSARAGRAATGNTIYF.

There are a few counts of this clonotype. V usage is TRBV7-3 and J usage is TRBJ2-2; D perhaps matches TRBD1 (5 bases). The length of the CDR3 is 15 residues. The V gene lost 6 bases and the J gene lost 0 bases, with 11 bases spanning the gap. CDR1 SGHTA and CDR2 FQGTGA come from the germline V gene. CDR3 bases: TGTGCCAGCAGTCAGGGTTATGCGAACACCGGGGAGCTGTTTTTT. Protein: CASSQGYANTGELFF.

This clonotype was seen a handful of times. This chain uses TRBV10-3 with TRBJ1-1; a possible D gene is TRBD1 (6 bases). From germline, CDR1 is ENHRY and CDR2 SYGVKD. This CDR3 is built from 14 residues. Deletions cut 5 bases from V and 2 bases from J, with 12 bases between. The DNA for the CDR3 is TGTGCCATCAGTCCGCGGGGGGCCAACACTGAAGCTTTCTTT. Translating gives CAISPRGANTEAFF.

This clonotype was seen a few times. The chain links TRBV20-1 to TRBJ1-2, with D perhaps matching TRBD1 (6 bases). Germline loops: CDR1 DFQATT, CDR2 SNEGSKA (reference sequence). Trimming removed 2 bases at V and 1 base at J, with 14 bases between. The CDR3 covers 15 residues. The CDR3: CSARPGAPFNYGYTF. For the CDR3, the DNA is TGCAGTGCTAGACCAGGGGCTCCTTTTAACTATGGCTACACCTTC.

The chain is built from TRBV7-9 and TRBJ1-1; no reliable D call. CDR1 and CDR2 from the germline V gene are SEHNR and FQNEAQ (reference sequence). The CDR3 has 15 residues. Trimming removed 4 bases from V and 4 bases from J, with 16 bases in between. In DNA, the CDR3 is TGTGCCAGCAGCTCGGACGAAGTTATGGGCACTGAAGCTTTCTTT. Its protein is CASSSDEVMGTEAFF.

The chain joins TRBV12-3 or TRBV12-4 to TRBJ1-1; D uncertain. The CDR3 consists of 12 residues. Trimming shortened V by 4 bases and J by 8 bases, and 11 bases separated the two germline ends. CDR3 sequence (DNA): TGTGCCAGCAGTTACAGTGCCCTAGAAGCTTTCTTT. Protein product: CASSYSALEAFF.

CDR3 coding DNA: TGTGCCAGCAGCCCACTACCGGGACAGGGCACAGATACGCAGTATTTT. It is translated as CASSPLPGQGTDTQYF. The chain combines TRBV7-2 with TRBJ2-3, with 8 nucleotides matching TRBD1. Germline values: CDR1 SGHTA, CDR2 FQGNSA. Trimming took 5 bases from V and 1 from J; bases not matched to a gene: 8. This CDR3 is 16 amino acids long.

This rearrangement joins TRBV7-3 to TRBJ2-2; unclear D gene. Trimming removed 5 bases from V and 0 bases from J, with 16 bases in between. CDR3 length: 17 amino acids. CDR1 is SGHTA, CDR2 FQGTGA, per germline. This CDR3 is CASSPFGVDANTGELFF. CDR3 coding DNA: TGTGCCAGCAGCCCTTTTGGGGTGGACGCGAACACCGGGGAGCTGTTTTTT.

The chain is built from TRBV9 and TRBJ2-1, with 7 positions matching TRBD1. Per germline, CDR1 SGDLS and CDR2 YYNGEE. V lost 4 bases, J lost 9 bases, and 13 bases stayed unmatched. The CDR3 is 15 residues long. The CDR3 here is CASSPGTVSTAEQFF. In DNA form, the CDR3 reads TGTGCCAGCAGCCCCGGGACAGTTTCTACTGCTGAGCAGTTCTTC.

This clonotype was picked up a small number of times. The chain carries TRBV6-1 and TRBJ1-1; D possibly corresponds to TRBD1 (5 bases). Trimming stripped 10 bases from V and 3 bases from J, with 18 bases between. The CDR3 is made up of 14 amino acids. CDR1 is MNHNS and CDR2 is SASEGT in the germline V gene. This chain's CDR3 is CATPLGGTDTEAFF. The CDR3, as DNA: TGTGCCACCCCACTGGGGGGGACGGACACTGAAGCTTTCTTT.

The chain is built from TRBV19 and TRBJ1-5; TRBD1 agrees at 9 bases. Germline trimming cut 4 bases from V and 1 base from J; bases unmatched to any gene: 8. The germline V gene has CDR1 LNHDA and CDR2 SQIVND (reference sequence). The CDR3 has 17 amino acids. DNA of the CDR3: TGTGCCAGTAGTACCTACTCCGGGACAGGGAGCAATCAGCCCCAGCATTTT. This sequence encodes CASSTYSGTGSNQPQHF. Full variable domain (missing parts from reference TRBV19 and TRBJ1-5): DGGITQSPKYLFRKEGQNVTLSCEQNLNHDAMYWYRQDPGQGLRLIYYSQIVNDFQKGDIAEGYSVSREKKESFPLTVTSAQKNPTAFYLCASSTYSGTGSNQPQHFGDGTRLSIL.

The chain employs TRBV19 and TRBJ2-5, with 9 nucleotides matching TRBD1. CDR3 length: 15 amino acids. The germline gives CDR1 LNHDA, CDR2 SQIVND (reference sequence). The V and J ends lost 5 bases and 1 base, in that order; junction bases with no gene match: 5. Here the CDR3 reads CASSLNRGPQETQYF. Here the CDR3 DNA reads TGTGCCAGTAGTCTCAACAGGGGGCCCCAAGAGACCCAGTACTTC.

V and J are TRBV7-2 and TRBJ2-3, with 11 bases aligning to TRBD2. Germline-derived CDR1 and CDR2 are SGHTA and FQGNSA. The CDR3 length is 17 residues. V lost 0 bases to trimming and J lost 5 bases; unmatched junction nucleotides: 7. The CDR3 DNA follows: TGTGCCAGCAGCTTAGCTAGCGGGGGGGCTGGTTTAGATACGCAGTATTTT. This translates into CASSLASGGAGLDTQYF. The whole variable domain, remainder taken from reference TRBV7-2 and TRBJ2-3, is GAGVSQSPSNKVTEKGKDVELRCDPISGHTALYWYRQSLGQGLEFLIYFQGNSAPDKSGLPSDRFSAERTGGSVSTLTIQRTQQEDSAVYLCASSLASGGAGLDTQYFGPGTRLTVL.